The clone carrying this TCR beta chain has just a few counts. The antigen is undetermined. This specimen comes from a study of shared clonotypes between healthy human individuals. As for the study in general: CD4 naive cells filled three plates per donor, CD4 memory three, CD8 naive two and CD8 memory one.

Notes on the study in general: Non-shared clonotypes had lower generation probabilities than clonotypes shared by all four sorted-subset donors.

Sorted-subset replicate PCR reactions were performed with approximately 0.2 ug DNA, corresponding to tens of thousands of T cell genomes. Here immunoSEQ multiplex PCR was the method, and the copy in TCRdb shows in-frame clones only, minus some. The sample has about 2.4 million clones, 90% to 95% seen once; the top ten hold approximately 0.37%. The CDR3 totals 14 residues. Per germline, CDR1 SGHRS and CDR2 YFSETQ. The V gene end was trimmed by 4 bases and the J gene end by 4 bases; junction bases not matched to a gene: 5. Division of CD4+ cells produced a CD45RA+ naive subset and a CD45RA-negative memory subset.

The rearrangement uses TRBV5-1 and TRBJ2-1, with 7 bases that match TRBD1. The receptor's source is a man aged 18 to 30 in good health. Some clones in this sample may be carry-over from other donors' samples. The sample consisted of naive CD4+ T cells from PBMCs. The subset denotes: CD45RA+ positively selected. CDR3 protein: CASSARGLYNEQFF. The DNA of the CDR3 is TGCGCCAGCAGCGCAAGGGGGCTATACAATGAGCAGTTCTTC.